One and the same sample provided the 8 T cell receptor beta chains below, sequenced in a study of blood T cell repertoires in COVID-19. Profiled with immunoSEQ multiplex PCR; TCRdb holds only in-frame clones, not every one. The sample consists of some 88,000 clones, about 90% of them appearing once. The sample taken for sequencing was peripheral blood. The receptors come from a human donor with active COVID-19. The donor label of this sample is uncertain.

The gene calls are TRBV3-1 (or the pseudogene TRBV3-2) and TRBJ2-6; TRBD2 agrees at 7 bases. Germline values: CDR1 LGHDT, CDR2 YNNKEL (reference sequence). The V segment lost 2 bases and the J segment 2 bases; nucleotides outside the gene matches: 9. The CDR3 sequence is 18 residues long. CDR3: CASSQFRLGGAGANVLTF. For the CDR3, the DNA is TGTGCCAGCAGCCAATTTCGACTGGGGGGGGCTGGGGCCAACGTCCTGACTTTC.

This chain uses TRBV18 with TRBJ2-5; 12 bases are a match to TRBD2. CDR1 KGHSH and CDR2 LQKENI come from the germline V gene. Losses at the gene ends were 3 bases for V and 4 bases for J; bases not matched to a gene: 6. The CDR3 runs 16 residues. The CDR3 nucleotides are TGTGCCAGCTCACCTCGACTAGCGGGGGCCGGAGAGACCCAGTACTTC. Translating it yields CASSPRLAGAGETQYF. Looking up the rest from reference TRBV18 and TRBJ2-5 gives the full variable domain: NAGVMQNPRHLVRRRGQEARLRCSPMKGHSHVYWYRQLPEEGLKFMVYLQKENIIDESGMPKERFSAEFPKEGPSILRIQQVVRGDSAAYFCASSPRLAGAGETQYFGPGTRLLVL.

This chain joins TRBV6-1 and TRBJ1-6, with a tentative D call TRBD1 (5 bases). The V gene lost 0 bases and the J gene lost 4 bases, with 7 bases spanning the gap. This CDR3 spans 15 amino acids. Germline lookup yields CDR1 MNHNS and CDR2 SASEGT. The CDR3 DNA reads as TGTGCCAGCAGTGAAGCGTCAGGGTATAATTCACCCCTCCACTTT. Translated: CASSEASGYNSPLHF.

The V and J genes are TRBV19 and TRBJ1-1, with 10 bases aligning to TRBD1. V gave up 6 bases and J gave up 3 bases; unmatched junction bases: 4. The germline CDR1 and CDR2 sequences are LNHDA and SQIVND (reference sequence). The CDR3 has 14 amino acids. CDR3 bases: TGTGCCAGTAGCAGGGACAGGGGATACACTGAAGCTTTCTTT. Translation gives CASSRDRGYTEAFF.

The rearrangement uses TRBV7-9 and TRBJ1-2; the D gene is possibly TRBD1 (6 bases). CDR1 is SEHNR and CDR2 is FQNEAQ in the germline V gene (reference sequence). The V end was cut by 5 bases, the J end by 6 bases, with 22 bases between. The CDR3 runs to 16 residues. The CDR3 region is CASSPVSDSPSDGYTF. The CDR3, as DNA: TGTGCCAGCAGCCCCGTATCGGACAGTCCCTCGGATGGCTACACCTTC.

The chain is built from TRBV27 and TRBJ2-7; possible D gene TRBD1, 6 bases. CDR3 size: 15 residues. Germline V lookup: CDR1 MNHEY, CDR2 SMNVEV (reference sequence). The V end was cut by 5 bases, the J end by 6 bases, with 20 bases between. The CDR3 coding sequence is TGTGCCAGCAGTCCTGGCCGACAGGACTCCCTCGAGCAGTACTTC. Translating gives CASSPGRQDSLEQYF.

The CDR3 sequence: CASSWDIGITYEQYF. CDR3 bases: TGTGCCAGCAGCTGGGACATTGGAATTACCTACGAGCAGTACTTC. The rearrangement links TRBV28 to TRBJ2-7, with D tentatively TRBD1 (6 bases). Germline V gene data show CDR1 as MDHEN and CDR2 as SYDVKM. The CDR3 is made up of 15 amino acids. The V and J ends lost 6 bases and 2 bases respectively, with 17 bases between them. Full variable domain (outside the CDR3, taken from reference TRBV28 and TRBJ2-7): DVKVTQSSRYLVKRTGEKVFLECVQDMDHENMFWYRQDPGLGLRLIYFSYDVKMKEKGDIPEGYSVSREKKERFSLILESASTNQTSMYLCASSWDIGITYEQYFGPGTRLTVT.

This clone has more than one count but fewer than ten. The J gene is TRBJ1-2, the V gene TRBV2; maybe TRBD1 (6 bases). The CDR3 is 12 amino acids. CDR1 and CDR2 (germline): SNHLY, FYNNEI. Trimming stripped 6 bases from V and 2 bases from J, with 7 bases between. The CDR3 spells CASRGQNYGYTF. As DNA, the CDR3 is TGTGCCAGCAGAGGACAGAACTATGGCTACACCTTC. Together with reference TRBV2 and TRBJ1-2, the CDR3 gives the full variable domain: EPEVTQTPSHQVTQMGQEVILRCVPISNHLYFYWYRQILGQKVEFLVSFYNNEISEKSEIFDDQFSVERPDGSNFTLKIRSTKLEDSAMYFCASRGQNYGYTFGSGTRLTVV.